This T cell receptor beta chain was identified in a study of Ad26.COV2.S vaccination and SARS-CoV-2 variants. Study-wide context: Into the muscle, Ad26.COV2.S was dosed once or twice, 56 days apart.

Using immunoSEQ multiplex PCR, the repertoire was profiled, and TCRdb retains in-frame clones only, with some absent. The sample has roughly 380,000 clones, around 86% seen once. As to this clone: Its specificity is unknown.

Treatment denoted: roughly 19 received Ad26.COV2.S at low or high dose, single or two shots; roughly 5 received placebo; per-sample allocation not given. All samples were drawn on day 63, counting from the first vaccine or placebo injection. CDR3 size: 16 residues. Germline V gives CDR1 KGHSH, CDR2 LQKENI. Trimming left V 3 bases short and J 6 bases short, with 17 bases between. Whole-study results and caveats: Possible underestimation of total T cell responses by the TCR breadth and depth analyses was noted.

Specimen: peripheral blood, collected in a trial of Ad26.COV2.S vaccine versus placebo. The source of this sequence is a person aged 18-60 years who received the Ad26.COV2.S COVID-19 vaccine or a placebo. V usage is TRBV18 and J usage is TRBJ2-2; either TRBD1 or TRBD2 may supply D (5 bases each). CDR3 coding DNA: TGTGCCAGCTCACCCCACGGGACCCCACATCCCGGGGAGCTGTTTTTT. It is translated as CASSPHGTPHPGELFF. Based on the CDR3 plus reference TRBV18 and TRBJ2-2, the full variable domain is NAGVMQNPRHLVRRRGQEARLRCSPMKGHSHVYWYRQLPEEGLKFMVYLQKENIIDESGMPKERFSAEFPKEGPSILRIQQVVRGDSAAYFCASSPHGTPHPGELFFGEGSRLTVL.